A selection of T cell receptor beta chains follows, all from one sample in a study of blood T cell repertoires in COVID-19. Profiling relied on immunoSEQ multiplex PCR, and the TCRdb table lists in-frame clones only, not all of them. The table includes fewer than 450,000 clones, 80% to 95% detected once. Sample: PBMCs or T cells enriched from blood (not recorded which). The receptors were gathered from a man aged 18 to 30 who had recovered from COVID-19. Each CDR3 is given with its conserved first and last residue. Fields, in order: CDR3 DNA, CDR3 protein, V gene, clone size, D gene, CDR3 length, J gene. A D gene is named only where the DNA matches it firmly. Rows give clone size only sometimes, using once, few, many, or a class for an expanded clone.

CDR3nt: TGTGCCAGCAGCACTCCGCGAGTGAACACTGAAGCTTTCTTT
CDR3aa: CASSTPRVNTEAFF
v_gene: TRBV7-8
abundance: NA
d_gene: NA
len: 14
j_gene: TRBJ1-1

CDR3nt: TGTGCCAGCAGCCCCATTCCCCACCAGGGATCCGGGGAGCTGTTTTTT
CDR3aa: CASSPIPHQGSGELFF
v_gene: TRBV11-2
abundance: NA
d_gene: NA
len: 16
j_gene: TRBJ2-2

CDR3nt: TGTGCCAGCCGGACAGACAAAATCTATGGCTACACCTTC
CDR3aa: CASRTDKIYGYTF
v_gene: TRBV10-3
abundance: NA
d_gene: NA
len: 13
j_gene: TRBJ1-2

CDR3nt: TGTGCCAGCAGGATTTACCGGGACAGGGAGGGCTATGGCTACACCTTC
CDR3aa: CASRIYRDREGYGYTF
v_gene: TRBV21-1
abundance: NA
d_gene: NA
len: 16
j_gene: TRBJ1-2

CDR3nt: TGTGCCAGCTCGGGCGGACAGGTCGGGTCCTATAATTCACCCCTCCACTTT
CDR3aa: CASSGGQVGSYNSPLHF
v_gene: TRBV18
abundance: NA
d_gene: TRBD1
len: 17
j_gene: TRBJ1-6

CDR3nt: TGTGCCAGCAGTTTACAGCAGGCCTATGGCTACACCTTC
CDR3aa: CASSLQQAYGYTF
v_gene: TRBV28
abundance: NA
d_gene: NA
len: 13
j_gene: TRBJ1-2

CDR3nt: TGCGCCAGCAGCCGGACAGGGAATAGCAATCAGCCCCAGCATTTT
CDR3aa: CASSRTGNSNQPQHF
v_gene: TRBV5-1
abundance: NA
d_gene: TRBD1
len: 15
j_gene: TRBJ1-5

CDR3nt: TGCGCCAGCAGTGAACAGGGGCACGAGCAGTACTTC
CDR3aa: CASSEQGHEQYF
v_gene: TRBV10-2
abundance: NA
d_gene: TRBD1
len: 12
j_gene: TRBJ2-7

CDR3nt: TGTGCCAGCAGCTTAGGGCGGGGGCTTATCACAGATACGCAGTATTTT
CDR3aa: CASSLGRGLITDTQYF
v_gene: TRBV7-9
abundance: NA
d_gene: NA
len: 16
j_gene: TRBJ2-3

CDR3nt: TGTGCCAGCAGCCAACCAGGGATTAAGTATTTT
CDR3aa: CASSQPGIKYF
v_gene: TRBV3-1/TRBV3-2
abundance: NA
d_gene: NA
len: 11
j_gene: TRBJ2-3

CDR3nt: TGTGCCAGTAGGACGGGGGGCACCATATATTTT
CDR3aa: CASRTGGTIYF
v_gene: TRBV19
abundance: once
d_gene: NA
len: 11
j_gene: TRBJ1-3

CDR3nt: TGTGCCAGCTCAATACTAGTCGGGGAGCTGTTTTTT
CDR3aa: CASSILVGELFF
v_gene: TRBV18
abundance: NA
d_gene: NA
len: 12
j_gene: TRBJ2-2

CDR3nt: TGCGCCAGCAGCCCCAAATTAGGAGTGGGCAGGGGCGATGAGCAGTTCTTC
CDR3aa: CASSPKLGVGRGDEQFF
v_gene: TRBV23-1
abundance: NA
d_gene: NA
len: 17
j_gene: TRBJ2-1

CDR3nt: TGTGCCAGCAGTTTCGGACTGCTAGATCAGCCCCAGCATTTT
CDR3aa: CASSFGLLDQPQHF
v_gene: TRBV11-2
abundance: NA
d_gene: NA
len: 14
j_gene: TRBJ1-5

CDR3nt: TGTGCCAGCAGTCAGGGGGCGGTCGAGCAGTACTTC
CDR3aa: CASSQGAVEQYF
v_gene: TRBV2
abundance: NA
d_gene: TRBD1
len: 12
j_gene: TRBJ2-7

CDR3nt: TGTGCCAGCAGCCCAGGAGGCAATGAGCAGTTCTTC
CDR3aa: CASSPGGNEQFF
v_gene: TRBV9
abundance: NA
d_gene: NA
len: 12
j_gene: TRBJ2-1

CDR3nt: TGTGCCAGCAGCTTGGGGGGGGGCTCCTACAATGAGCAGTTCTTC
CDR3aa: CASSLGGGSYNEQFF
v_gene: TRBV5-4
abundance: NA
d_gene: TRBD2
len: 15
j_gene: TRBJ2-1

CDR3nt: TGTGCCAGCAGCTTGTTTGGGCCCTCCTACAATGAGCAGTTCTTC
CDR3aa: CASSLFGPSYNEQFF
v_gene: TRBV7-3
abundance: NA
d_gene: NA
len: 15
j_gene: TRBJ2-1

CDR3nt: TGTGCCAGCTCACCACCGGGACAGGGCCCCGGAAACACCATATATTTT
CDR3aa: CASSPPGQGPGNTIYF
v_gene: TRBV18
abundance: NA
d_gene: TRBD1
len: 16
j_gene: TRBJ1-3

CDR3nt: TGTGCCTGGGGGACGGGACAGGGGGTTTATCAGCCCCAGCATTTT
CDR3aa: CAWGTGQGVYQPQHF
v_gene: TRBV30
abundance: NA
d_gene: TRBD1
len: 15
j_gene: TRBJ1-5

CDR3nt: TGTGCCAGCAGAACCAGGGGGCCCGGTGGATATGGCTACACCTTC
CDR3aa: CASRTRGPGGYGYTF
v_gene: TRBV28
abundance: NA
d_gene: TRBD1
len: 15
j_gene: TRBJ1-2

CDR3nt: TGTGCCAGCAGTCCCTCCGTTTCAGGCGACGGCTACACCTTC
CDR3aa: CASSPSVSGDGYTF
v_gene: TRBV28
abundance: NA
d_gene: NA
len: 14
j_gene: TRBJ1-2

CDR3nt: TGTGCCAGTAGTACCGGGGGGGGCGCTCCCTACGAGCAGTACTTC
CDR3aa: CASSTGGGAPYEQYF
v_gene: TRBV19
abundance: few
d_gene: TRBD2
len: 15
j_gene: TRBJ2-7

CDR3nt: TGTGCCAGCAGTTTGGGGACAGGGCGGGAGACCCAGTACTTC
CDR3aa: CASSLGTGRETQYF
v_gene: TRBV28
abundance: NA
d_gene: TRBD1
len: 14
j_gene: TRBJ2-5